This TCR beta chain was identified during a study of T cells in Graves' hyperthyroidism and ophthalmopathy. Findings of the study overall: Ophthalmopathy, as predicted by the model, came a median 6.5 months after the prediction. A 13 V-J signature model discriminated ophthalmopathy versus stable hyperthyroidism.

Comments on this clonotype: Its specificity is not known.

Amplified TCR beta CDR3 regions came from RNA transcripts. Researchers ran a first-round RT-PCR on the TCR CDR3 using the HTBI primer set. From the multiplex PCR reads, TCRdb called clonotypes with MiXCR, one entry per CDR3 protein. The sample includes under 450,000 distinct CDR3 sequences, around 16% of them seen just once. Hyperthyroidism was newly diagnosed in patients aged 18 to 65 (duration under 2 months). The sample comprised blood. The receptor comes from a woman younger than 35 with Graves' hyperthyroidism.

CDR3: CSARDSIGGGTGELFF. For the CDR3, the DNA is TGCAGTGCTAGAGATTCAATAGGGGGAGGGACCGGGGAGCTGTTTTTT. This sequence joins TRBV20-1 and TRBJ2-2; D perhaps matches TRBD2 (7 bases). V dropped 0 bases and J dropped 5 bases, with 16 bases sitting between them. The germline V gene has CDR1 DFQATT and CDR2 SNEGSKA (reference sequence). The CDR3 totals 16 residues.